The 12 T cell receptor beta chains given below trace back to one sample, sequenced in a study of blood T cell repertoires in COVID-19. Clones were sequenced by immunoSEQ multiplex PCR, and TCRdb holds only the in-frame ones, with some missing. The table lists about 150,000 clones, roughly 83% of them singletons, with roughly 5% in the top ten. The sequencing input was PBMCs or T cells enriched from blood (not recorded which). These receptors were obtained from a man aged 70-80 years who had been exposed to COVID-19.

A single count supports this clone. The CDR3 DNA sequence: TGTGCCAGCAGACTAGCGCCCACCGGGGAGCTGTTTTTT. Its translation: CASRLAPTGELFF. This chain uses TRBV2 with TRBJ2-2; TRBD2 matches at 7 bases. CDR3 length: 13 amino acids. The J segment lost 4 bases and the V segment lost 6 bases, leaving 2 bases of the junction unmatched. Germline loops: CDR1 SNHLY, CDR2 FYNNEI.

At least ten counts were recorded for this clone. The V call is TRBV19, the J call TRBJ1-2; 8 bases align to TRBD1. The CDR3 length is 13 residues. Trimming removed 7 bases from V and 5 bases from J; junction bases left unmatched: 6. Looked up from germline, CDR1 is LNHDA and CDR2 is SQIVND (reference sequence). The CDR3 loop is CASTGGLIYGYTF. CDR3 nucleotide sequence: TGTGCCAGTACAGGGGGCTTAATTTATGGCTACACCTTC.

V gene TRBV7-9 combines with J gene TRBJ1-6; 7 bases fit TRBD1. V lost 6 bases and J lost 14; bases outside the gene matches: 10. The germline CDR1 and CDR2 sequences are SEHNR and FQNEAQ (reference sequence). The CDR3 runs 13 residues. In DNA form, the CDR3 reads TGTGCCAGCAGTCTTGAGTACAGGGGATCCCTCCACTTT. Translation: CASSLEYRGSLHF. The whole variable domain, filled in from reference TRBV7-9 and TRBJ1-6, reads DTGVSQNPRHKITKRGQNVTFRCDPISEHNRLYWYRQTLGQGPEFLTYFQNEAQLEKSRLLSDRFSAERPKGSFSTLEIQRTEQGDSAMYLCASSLEYRGSLHFGNGTRLTVT.

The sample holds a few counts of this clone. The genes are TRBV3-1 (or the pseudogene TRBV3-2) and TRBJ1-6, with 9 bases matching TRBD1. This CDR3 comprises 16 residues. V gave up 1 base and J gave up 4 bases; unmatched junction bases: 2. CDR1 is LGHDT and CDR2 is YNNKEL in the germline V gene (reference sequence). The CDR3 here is CASSQVQGAYNSPLHF. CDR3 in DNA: TGTGCCAGCAGCCAAGTACAGGGGGCTTATAATTCACCCCTCCACTTT.

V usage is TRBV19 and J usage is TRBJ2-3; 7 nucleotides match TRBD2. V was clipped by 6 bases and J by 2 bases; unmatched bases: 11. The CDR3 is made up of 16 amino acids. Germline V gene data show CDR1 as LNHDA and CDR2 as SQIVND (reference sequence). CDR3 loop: CASRASGAGFTDTQYF. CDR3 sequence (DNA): TGTGCCAGTAGGGCCTCAGGAGCGGGGTTCACAGATACGCAGTATTTT.

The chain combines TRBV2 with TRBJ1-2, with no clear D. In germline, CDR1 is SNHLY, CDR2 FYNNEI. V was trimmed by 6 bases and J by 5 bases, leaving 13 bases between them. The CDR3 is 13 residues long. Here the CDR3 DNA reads TGTGCCAGCAGAGGAGGGATAGATTATGGCTACACCTTC. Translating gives CASRGGIDYGYTF.

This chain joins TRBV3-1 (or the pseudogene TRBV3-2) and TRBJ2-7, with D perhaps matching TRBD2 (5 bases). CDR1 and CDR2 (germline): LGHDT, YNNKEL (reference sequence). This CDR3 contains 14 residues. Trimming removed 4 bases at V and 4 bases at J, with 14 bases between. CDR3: CASSRSGIGYEQYF. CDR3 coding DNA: TGTGCCAGCAGCCGCTCGGGGATTGGTTACGAGCAGTACTTC.

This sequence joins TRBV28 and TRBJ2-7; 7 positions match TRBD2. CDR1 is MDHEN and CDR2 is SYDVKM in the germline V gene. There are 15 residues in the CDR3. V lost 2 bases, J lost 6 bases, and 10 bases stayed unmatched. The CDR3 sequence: CASSLSGRAKREQYF. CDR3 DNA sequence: TGTGCCAGCAGTTTAAGTGGGAGGGCCAAGCGCGAGCAGTACTTC.

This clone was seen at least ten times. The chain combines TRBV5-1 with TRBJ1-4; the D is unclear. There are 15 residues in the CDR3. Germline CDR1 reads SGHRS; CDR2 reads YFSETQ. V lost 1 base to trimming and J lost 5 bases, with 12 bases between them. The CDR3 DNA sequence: TGCGCCAGCAGCTTGTACGGCACGGGGAATGAAAAACTGTTTTTT. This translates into CASSLYGTGNEKLFF.

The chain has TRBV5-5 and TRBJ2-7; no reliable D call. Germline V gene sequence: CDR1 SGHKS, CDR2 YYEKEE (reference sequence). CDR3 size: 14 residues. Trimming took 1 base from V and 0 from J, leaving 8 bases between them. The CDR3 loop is CASSLSRGSYEQYF. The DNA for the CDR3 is TGTGCCAGCAGCTTGTCCCGAGGCTCCTACGAGCAGTACTTC.

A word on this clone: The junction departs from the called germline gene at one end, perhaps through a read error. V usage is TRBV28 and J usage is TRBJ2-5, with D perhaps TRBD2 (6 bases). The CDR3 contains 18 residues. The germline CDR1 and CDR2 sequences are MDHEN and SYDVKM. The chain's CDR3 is CASGFPRLGAESEETQYF. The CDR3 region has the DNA TGTGCCAGCGGTTTCCCTCGACTAGGCGCAGAGTCCGAAGAGACCCAGTACTTC.

The CDR3 is CASSEEGDYGYTF. The DNA for the CDR3 is TGTGCCAGCAGTGAAGAGGGGGACTATGGCTACACCTTC. This chain uses TRBV6-1 with TRBJ1-2; tentatively, D is TRBD1 (6 bases). Germline V gives CDR1 MNHNS, CDR2 SASEGT. Trimming shortened V by 1 base and J by 3 bases, and 6 bases separated the two germline ends. CDR3 length: 13 residues.